The entry that follows covers one T cell receptor beta chain sequence. The PCR used 60 Vbeta and 13 Jbeta primers. TCRdb's table, derived via immunoSEQ multiplex PCR, lists solely in-frame clones and lacks some. The sample lists approximately 200,000 clones; 84% were seen once. The entry originates in a study of cytomegalovirus exposure and HLA in healthy donors. About the research overall: Across 350 to 500 genotyped donors, just over 80% landed in the Caucasian-associated ancestry cluster.

Germline V gene data show CDR1 as KGHSH and CDR2 as LQKENI. The junction had 14 bases not matched to a gene; V was cut back by 4 bases and J by 0 bases. There are 20 residues in the CDR3. The TCR originated in a boy younger than 18 in good health and CMV-seronegative. The V and J genes are TRBV18 and TRBJ1-5, with 11 bases lining up with TRBD1. Sequenced material: PBMCs. The CDR3 DNA reads TGTGCCAGCTCACTGGGTAACGGGACAGGGGGACCTTATAGCAATCAGCCCCAGCATTTT. Translated, it gives CASSLGNGTGGPYSNQPQHF.